This T cell receptor beta chain was sequenced during a study of blood T cell dynamics during melanoma immunotherapy. The CDR3 consists of 14 residues. Germline CDR1 is MNHEY and CDR2 is SVGAGI. V trimming: 7 bases; J trimming: 8 bases; junction bases outside the gene matches: 12. Noted time point: pre-treatment baseline. Response was assessed by RECIST 1.1 at 12 weeks, except a couple of rapid progressors. Prior systemic cancer therapy, immunosuppressant use and other active malignancies excluded patients. This clone occurred a few times. TCRdb keeps only in-frame clones here, not all; method: immunoSEQ multiplex PCR. In the table there are some 15,000 clones, approximately 90% of which are singletons.

The TCR sequence derives from a human donor with melanoma. Here the sequenced sample was blood, taken from a patient treated with checkpoint blockade. J is TRBJ1-2 and V is TRBV6-5; 8 bases are shared with TRBD1. The CDR3 DNA reads TGTGCCAGCACCAGAACCGGGACAGGCAGGGGCTACACCTTC. This encodes CASTRTGTGRGYTF.